This TCR beta chain was captured in a study of CD8+CD57+ T cells in acquired aplastic anemia. Overall study: Sorted CD4+ and CD8+ cells gave a mean 3.2 ug DNA, range about 0.19 to 27.4 ug.

Patients who underwent sequencing had shown CD8+CD57+ cell expansion by flow cytometry. Among the patients, none had received any therapy at the time of blood sampling. Note on this clonotype: Its specificity is not known.

Genomic DNA, the template, was used for profiling of the TCR beta VDJ and CDR3. MiXCR, applied by TCRdb to the reads, yields one record per CDR3 protein. This sample has about 240,000 distinct CDR3 sequences, with around 43% found just once. The CDR3 has 15 amino acids. V was pared by 3 bases and J by 5 bases, with 15 bases between. Germline CDR1 reads KGHDR; CDR2 reads SFDVKD. Findings and caveats of the study: Patients and controls were not found to differ significantly in CD8+ Simpson's diversity. Comparison of patients with controls identified approximately 28 shared CD8+ CDR3 sequences.

Sequences were obtained from sorted CD4+, CD8+, or CD8+CD57+ T cells (not recorded which) from PBMCs. The chain employs TRBV24-1 and TRBJ2-5; no clear D. The TCR originated in a human donor with aplastic anemia. Here the CDR3 reads CATSDVEPGLETQYF. The CDR3 bases are TGTGCCACCAGTGATGTTGAGCCCGGCTTGGAGACCCAGTACTTC.